One sample yielded the 22 T cell receptor beta chains listed below, sequenced in a study of T cell repertoires in cytomegalovirus infection. MiXCR, run by TCRdb on the reads, gives a single entry per CDR3 protein. The sample lists hundreds of thousands of distinct CDR3 sequences; approximately 24% were seen once. Sequences were obtained from CD8+ T cells from PBMCs. The source is a human donor in good health (CMV status not recorded). Some clones in this sample may be carry-over from other donors' samples.

There are a few counts of this clonotype. The chain is built from TRBV10-3 and TRBJ2-7, with D unresolved. This CDR3 is built from 12 residues. V lost 6 bases and J lost 4, with 10 bases in between. From germline, CDR1 is ENHRY and CDR2 SYGVKD. CDR3 loop: CAIRSSEYEQYF. CDR3 sequence (DNA): TGTGCCATCAGGAGCAGCGAGTACGAGCAGTACTTC.

This clonotype was seen only a few times. This chain links TRBV6-2 or TRBV6-3 with TRBJ2-4; 7 bases match TRBD2. The CDR3 contains 16 residues. V lost 5 bases and J lost 3; bases outside the gene matches: 10. Germline assignment: CDR1 MNHEY and CDR2 SVGEGT. The CDR3 region is CASSTDRGVDKNIQYF. CDR3 DNA sequence: TGTGCCAGCAGTACTGATCGGGGGGTAGACAAAAACATTCAGTACTTC.

Regarding this clonotype: A much larger clone sits a single nucleotide away, making a read error possible. The gene calls are TRBV28 and TRBJ2-7; D may be TRBD1 (6 bases). V was clipped by 6 bases and J by 3 bases, with 15 bases between them. Looked up from germline, CDR1 is MDHEN and CDR2 is SYDVKM. This CDR3 has 14 amino acids. CDR3 coding DNA: TGTGCCAGCAGCCTCGCAGGGGCTGGCTACGAGCAGTACGTC. The encoded protein is CASSLAGAGYEQYV.

The genes are TRBV15 and TRBJ2-3, with 8 positions matching TRBD2. This CDR3 comprises 15 residues. Germline V CDR1 and CDR2: LNHNV, YYDKDF (reference sequence). V lost 1 base to trimming and J lost 5 bases; unmatched junction nucleotides: 5. The CDR3: CATSRVRGLEDTQYF. DNA of the CDR3: TGTGCCACCAGCAGAGTCAGGGGACTAGAAGATACGCAGTATTTT.

This clonotype appeared a few times. The chain combines TRBV7-4 with TRBJ2-5; possibly TRBD2 for D (6 bases). Per the germline V gene, CDR1 is SGHVT and CDR2 is SQSDAQ. V shed 5 bases and J shed 5 bases, with 12 bases lying between them. The CDR3 consists of 13 residues. The CDR3 here is CASSVEGRETQYF. The CDR3 nucleotides are TGTGCCAGCAGCGTGGAAGGGAGGGAGACCCAGTACTTC.

In its sample, this clonotype was seen many times. The chain recombines TRBV7-2 with TRBJ2-5; 8 positions agree with TRBD1. V was clipped by 5 bases and J by 2 bases; unmatched bases: 4. The length of the CDR3 is 14 residues. Per germline, CDR1 SGHTA and CDR2 FQGNSA. The CDR3 spells CASSLDRGQETQYF. The CDR3 region has the DNA TGTGCCAGCAGCCTCGACAGGGGACAAGAGACCCAGTACTTC.

CDR3 protein: CASSLFPDQPQHF. The DNA for the CDR3 is TGTGCCAGCAGTTTGTTTCCTGATCAGCCCCAGCATTTT. The chain joins TRBV27 to TRBJ1-5, with D uncertain. Trimming stripped 3 bases from V and 5 bases from J, with 8 bases between. Germline values: CDR1 MNHEY, CDR2 SMNVEV (reference sequence). The CDR3 totals 13 residues.

The rearrangement uses TRBV7-9 and TRBJ2-3; TRBD2 might be the D (6 bases). The DNA end is a closer match to TRBJ2-5, so the J assignment may be wrong. The CDR3 loop spans 11 amino acids. The germline V gene encodes CDR1 SEHNR and CDR2 FQNEAQ (reference sequence). CDR3 loop: CASSPGTAQYF. The DNA of the CDR3 is TGTGCCAGCAGCCCGGGGACTGCCCAGTACTTC.

This sequence joins TRBV6-4 and TRBJ1-2; D might be TRBD1 (5 bases). There are 17 residues in the CDR3. Germline values: CDR1 MRHNA, CDR2 SNTAGT. V lost 4 bases to trimming and J lost 4 bases, with 22 bases between them. CDR3 coding DNA: TGTGCCAGCAGTGGCCCTCTGATGGGGGGAGGAACCTATGGCTACACCTTC. It codes for CASSGPLMGGGTYGYTF.

This chain links TRBV2 with TRBJ1-5; the D is unclear. The CDR3 loop spans 11 amino acids. Deletions cut 3 bases from V and 8 bases from J, with 5 bases between. The V gene's germline CDR1 is SNHLY and CDR2 FYNNEI. DNA for the CDR3: TGTGCCAGCAGTGAGACGGAGCCCCAGCATTTT. Its protein product is CASSETEPQHF.

A few counts support this clonotype. The rearrangement uses TRBV6-2 or TRBV6-3 and TRBJ2-2; a possible D gene is TRBD1 (5 bases). Germline V gene data show CDR1 as MNHEY and CDR2 as SVGEGT. The CDR3 is 14 residues long. V lost 0 bases and J lost 5, with 7 bases in between. CDR3 nucleotide sequence: TGTGCCAGCAGTTACTCCGCAGGGACCGGGGAGCTGTTTTTT. This translates into CASSYSAGTGELFF.

Concerning this clonotype: At one boundary the junction diverges from the germline segment, which might be a read error. This CDR3 reads CVSSFTDYGYTF. The CDR3, as DNA: TGTGTCAGCAGCTTTACCGACTATGGCTACACCTTC. The V call is TRBV7-6, the J call TRBJ1-2; D uncertain. CDR1 and CDR2 from the germline V gene are SGHVS and FNYEAQ. The CDR3 is 12 amino acids.

The rearrangement links TRBV27 to TRBJ2-5; TRBD1 is a possible D gene (6 bases). Looked up from germline, CDR1 is MNHEY and CDR2 is SMNVEV (reference sequence). This CDR3 contains 14 residues. V shed 3 bases and J shed 2 bases, with 10 bases lying between them. This CDR3 reads CASSFLQGQETQYF. The CDR3 bases are TGTGCCAGCAGTTTCTTGCAGGGGCAAGAGACCCAGTACTTC.

The rearrangement joins TRBV6-5 to TRBJ1-1; 7 bases map to TRBD1. The CDR3 extends over 15 amino acids. CDR1 and CDR2 (germline): MNHEY, SVGAGI. Germline trimming cut 3 bases from V and 3 bases from J; bases unmatched to any gene: 7. The CDR3 nucleotides are TGTGCCAGCAGTTATCCCCCGGGACAGTACACTGAAGCTTTCTTT. This codes for CASSYPPGQYTEAFF.

This clonotype was recorded a few times. DNA of the CDR3: TGTGCCAGCAGCCTCCAAGGAGGTCACTATGGCTACACCTTC. Translation: CASSLQGGHYGYTF. J is TRBJ1-2 and V is TRBV12-3 or TRBV12-4; D call uncertain. Trimming removed 6 bases at V and 3 bases at J, with 14 bases between. The CDR3 is made up of 14 amino acids.

This clonotype was found a few times. The rearrangement uses TRBV15 and TRBJ2-2; 9 bases align to TRBD1. There are 17 residues in the CDR3. Germline assignment: CDR1 LNHNV and CDR2 YYDKDF (reference sequence). V lost 0 bases to trimming and J lost 5 bases; unmatched junction nucleotides: 7. The CDR3, as DNA: TGTGCCACCAGCAGAGATCTGGACAGGGGATGGACCGGGGAGCTGTTTTTT. Translated: CATSRDLDRGWTGELFF.

V usage is TRBV28 and J usage is TRBJ2-2, with TRBD1 matching 12 bases. The CDR3 contains 16 residues. V gave up 5 bases and J gave up 6 bases; unmatched junction bases: 7. From germline, CDR1 is MDHEN and CDR2 SYDVKM. The CDR3 nucleotides read TGTGCCAGCAGTGACCGGGACAGGGGGCTGTCCGGGGAGCTGTTTTTT. Translated, it gives CASSDRDRGLSGELFF.

This clonotype was counted between two and nine times. The J gene is TRBJ1-1, the V gene TRBV10-3, with D possibly TRBD1 on 5 matching bases. This CDR3 spans 13 amino acids. Looked up from germline, CDR1 is ENHRY and CDR2 is SYGVKD. Trimming shortened V by 4 bases and J by 11 bases, and 17 bases separated the two germline ends. In DNA form, the CDR3 reads TGTGCCATCAGTGGGGGACTCAGTGCGTCGGCTTTCTTT. The encoded protein is CAISGGLSASAFF.

This clonotype occurred a few times. This chain links TRBV4-1 with TRBJ2-1; no clear D. Between the trimmed V and J ends, which lost 0 bases and 5 bases, there was a span of 5 bases. Germline lookup yields CDR1 MGHRA and CDR2 YSYEKL. This CDR3 is built from 13 residues. The CDR3 sequence: CASSQEADNEQFF. CDR3 sequence (DNA): TGCGCCAGCAGCCAAGAGGCGGACAATGAGCAGTTCTTC.

This clonotype was counted many times. The rearrangement joins TRBV7-6 to TRBJ2-2, with 7 nucleotides matching TRBD2. V shed 5 bases and J 1 base; nucleotides not matched to a gene: 1. Germline V CDR1 and CDR2: SGHVS, FNYEAQ. The length of the CDR3 is 14 residues. CDR3: CASSPGGNTGELFF. DNA of the CDR3: TGTGCCAGCAGCCCGGGGGGGAACACCGGGGAGCTGTTTTTT.

Only a few counts were recorded for this clonotype. The chain carries TRBV11-2 and TRBJ2-1, with 8 bases matching TRBD1. Germline V gives CDR1 SGHAT, CDR2 FQNNGV. Germline trimming cut 5 bases from V and 5 bases from J; bases unmatched to any gene: 11. This CDR3 region has 16 residues. The CDR3 loop reads CASSPPGQASHNEQFF. In nucleotides, the CDR3 is TGTGCCAGCAGCCCACCGGGACAGGCTTCCCACAATGAGCAGTTCTTC.

V usage is TRBV27 and J usage is TRBJ2-7; the D call may be TRBD1 or TRBD2 (6 bases each). The CDR3 totals 15 residues. Trimming cost V 3 bases and J 1 base, with 13 bases left between them. Germline V gene lookup returns CDR1 MNHEY and CDR2 SMNVEV (reference sequence). DNA for the CDR3: TGTGCCAGCAGTTTTATCGGGGGCAGGTCCTACGAGCAGTACGTC. It specifies CASSFIGGRSYEQYV.